The 17 T cell receptor beta chains given below trace back to one sample, sequenced in a study of cytomegalovirus exposure and HLA in healthy donors. A multiplex PCR was run with 60 Vbeta primers and 13 Jbeta primers. The method was immunoSEQ multiplex PCR; TCRdb's version includes in-frame clones alone and lacks a portion of them. The sample holds about 110,000 clones, about 85% seen once. The sample was PBMCs. These receptors were taken from a man younger than 45 in good health and CMV-seronegative.

The count of this clone is one. The chain has TRBV29-1 and TRBJ2-1; 9 positions agree with TRBD1. The CDR3 is 14 residues long. J was trimmed by 8 bases and V by 7 bases; bases with no gene match: 12. CDR1 SQVTM and CDR2 ANQGSEA come from the germline V gene. The CDR3 bases are TGCAGCGCCGTCGGACAGGGGTTATTCGATGAGCAGTTCTTC. Its protein product is CSAVGQGLFDEQFF.

V gene TRBV18 combines with J gene TRBJ1-2, with 9 bases matching TRBD1. CDR3 size: 15 residues. V lost 2 bases to trimming and J lost 3 bases; unmatched junction nucleotides: 4. In germline, CDR1 is KGHSH, CDR2 LQKENI. The CDR3 loop is CASSPITGGDYGYTF. CDR3 nucleotide sequence: TGTGCCAGCTCACCAATAACAGGGGGCGACTATGGCTACACCTTC.

About this clone: A read error may produce the germline difference seen at one junction end. J is TRBJ2-5 and V is TRBV7-7, with 9 bases that match TRBD2. Germline V gene data show CDR1 as SSHAT and CDR2 as FNYEAQ (reference sequence). CDR3 size: 15 residues. The CDR3 coding sequence is TGTGCTAGCAGCTTGGCGGGAGGGAGGCGGGAGACCCAGTACTTC. Protein sequence: CASSLAGGRRETQYF.

J is TRBJ1-1 and V is TRBV15; D call uncertain. The CDR3 is 13 amino acids. CDR1 LNHNV and CDR2 YYDKDF come from the germline V gene (reference sequence). V lost 0 bases and J 5 bases, leaving 7 bases between the germline ends. This chain's CDR3 is CATSRDMRTEAFF. The CDR3 DNA reads TGTGCCACCAGCAGAGATATGCGTACTGAAGCTTTCTTT.

The V call is TRBV7-8, the J call TRBJ1-1; TRBD1 aligns across 10 bases. Losses at the gene ends were 5 bases for V and 2 bases for J; bases not matched to a gene: 2. The CDR3 loop spans 14 amino acids. The germline CDR1 and CDR2 sequences are SGHVS and FQNEAQ. CDR3 DNA sequence: TGTGCCAGCAGCCTGACAGGGGGCAACACTGAAGCTTTCTTT. Its protein is CASSLTGGNTEAFF.

The CDR3 protein is CASSIQGNLDGYTF. The CDR3 region has the DNA TGTGCCAGCAGCATACAGGGGAATTTGGATGGCTACACCTTC. The chain recombines TRBV11-2 with TRBJ1-2, with 7 bases that match TRBD1. The CDR3 has 14 amino acids. V trimming: 5 bases; J trimming: 6 bases; junction bases outside the gene matches: 9. CDR1 is SGHAT, CDR2 FQNNGV, per germline.

CDR3 protein: CASSPGTGWRDTQYF. Written as DNA, the CDR3 is TGTGCCAGCAGCCCCGGGACAGGGTGGAGAGATACGCAGTATTTT. The V gene is TRBV27, the J gene TRBJ2-3; 9 bases are shared with TRBD1. The CDR3 runs to 15 residues. Germline V gene sequence: CDR1 MNHEY, CDR2 SMNVEV (reference sequence). The V segment lost 6 bases and the J segment 5 bases; nucleotides outside the gene matches: 9.

The chain employs TRBV11-2 and TRBJ2-7, with D possibly TRBD1 on 7 matching bases. The germline V and J ends were trimmed by 1 base and 3 bases, with 10 bases remaining between them. Germline V CDR1 and CDR2: SGHAT, FQNNGV. This CDR3 contains 14 residues. The CDR3 is CASSLAQGGYEQYF. The CDR3 nucleotides read TGTGCCAGCAGCTTAGCCCAGGGGGGCTACGAGCAGTACTTC.

This sequence joins TRBV30 and TRBJ2-3, with 10 bases lining up with TRBD1. CDR1 is GTSNPN and CDR2 is SVGIG in the germline V gene (reference sequence). This CDR3 contains 13 residues. Unmatched junction bases numbered 6, after V lost 8 bases and J lost 4 bases. The CDR3 spells CARRDRGPDTQYF. CDR3 coding DNA: TGTGCCCGCCGGGACAGGGGACCAGATACGCAGTATTTT.

This clone turned up a few times. V and J are TRBV5-1 and TRBJ1-2; unclear D gene. This CDR3 spans 14 amino acids. V was clipped by 9 bases and J by 0 bases, with 15 bases between them. Germline V lookup: CDR1 SGHRS, CDR2 YFSETQ. The DNA of the CDR3 is TGCGCCACTGGACGGGGAGACACTAACTATGGCTACACCTTC. It yields the protein CATGRGDTNYGYTF.

The genes are TRBV2 and TRBJ1-2; D is perhaps TRBD1 (6 bases). Germline-derived CDR1 and CDR2 are SNHLY and FYNNEI. Trimming removed 6 bases from V and 2 bases from J, with 13 bases in between. This CDR3 comprises 14 residues. The CDR3: CASRWAGANYGYTF. The CDR3 region has the DNA TGTGCCAGCAGGTGGGCGGGGGCAAACTATGGCTACACCTTC.

The chain recombines TRBV11-2 with TRBJ2-7; 10 bases align to TRBD2. Germline trimming cut 5 bases from V and 2 bases from J; bases unmatched to any gene: 3. The germline CDR1 and CDR2 sequences are SGHAT and FQNNGV. The CDR3 runs 14 residues. Written as DNA, the CDR3 is TGTGCCAGCAGCCAAGGACTAGCGGCCTACGAGCAGTACTTC. Translating gives CASSQGLAAYEQYF.

The chain has TRBV18 and TRBJ2-5; D is undetermined. The CDR3 has 12 residues. The V and J ends lost 6 bases and 5 bases respectively, with 10 bases between them. Per the germline V gene, CDR1 is KGHSH and CDR2 is LQKENI. The CDR3 loop is CASSLTAETQYF. The CDR3 DNA sequence: TGTGCCAGCTCCCTCACTGCCGAGACCCAGTACTTC.

V usage is TRBV6-5 and J usage is TRBJ2-5; 7 bases line up with TRBD1. CDR3 length: 13 amino acids. Unmatched junction bases numbered 6, after V lost 6 bases and J lost 5 bases. Germline loops: CDR1 MNHEY, CDR2 SVGAGI. The CDR3 region is CASRLQGRETQYF. CDR3 coding DNA: TGTGCCAGCAGACTACAGGGGCGGGAGACCCAGTACTTC.

The chain uses TRBV2 and TRBJ2-3, with TRBD2 matching over 9 bases. Germline CDR1 and CDR2: SNHLY and FYNNEI. Trimming took 5 bases from V and 4 from J; bases not matched to a gene: 4. CDR3 length: 14 amino acids. CDR3 protein: CASSPERGADTQYF. CDR3 coding DNA: TGTGCCAGCAGTCCCGAGCGGGGGGCAGATACGCAGTATTTT.

V is TRBV7-9 and J is TRBJ1-5; TRBD1 matches 7 bases. The CDR3 extends over 14 amino acids. Germline CDR1 SEHNR, CDR2 FQNEAQ (reference sequence). J was trimmed by 4 bases and V by 5 bases; bases with no gene match: 5. CDR3 coding DNA: TGTGCCAGCAGCCCGGGACAGAAAAATCAGCCCCAGCATTTT. Amino acid sequence: CASSPGQKNQPQHF.

V gene TRBV28 combines with J gene TRBJ2-7; the match to TRBD2 covers 8 bases. CDR3 size: 14 residues. J gave up 2 bases and V 6 bases, and 6 bases lay outside the gene matches. Germline V gene lookup returns CDR1 MDHEN and CDR2 SYDVKM. The CDR3 DNA reads TGTGCCAGCAGGACCTTAGCGGGAACCTACGAGCAGTACTTC. This sequence encodes CASRTLAGTYEQYF.